Listed below are T cell receptor beta chains from one sample, sequenced in a study of T-cell reconstitution after alpha-beta-depleted transplantation in children. TCRdb fed the PCR reads into MiXCR, producing one record per CDR3 protein. The sample records under 250,000 distinct CDR3 sequences, 20% to 30% being singletons. The sequencing used PBMCs, mostly from graft donor cells, collected 360 days after TCRalphabeta/CD19-depleted stem cell transplant. The receptors stem from a female patient aged 2-10 years who had a stem cell transplant for congenital amegakaryocytic thrombocytopenia, so the T cells may come from the graft donor. Each CDR3 is given with its conserved first and last residue. The D gene is left open where the match is weak. Only part of the rows carry a size: once, few, many, or a class if the clone is expanded.

size: .
D: .
V: TRBV9
J: TRBJ1-1
DNA: TGTGCCAGCAGCGTCACCGGGACCCATACCGGAGGAGCTTTCTTT
CDR3: CASSVTGTHTGGAFF

size: .
D: .
V: TRBV5-1
J: TRBJ2-5
DNA: TGCGCCAGCAGCTGGGGGGACACCAAAGAGACCCAGTACTTC
CDR3: CASSWGDTKETQYF

size: .
D: .
V: TRBV20-1
J: TRBJ2-1
DNA: TGCAGTGCCAGAACCTACAATGAGCAGTTCTTC
CDR3: CSARTYNEQFF

size: few
D: TRBD2
V: TRBV6-5
J: TRBJ2-2
DNA: TGTGCCAGCAGTTACATCCCCCTTCTCGGGAGGGCCGGGGAGCTGTTTTTT
CDR3: CASSYIPLLGRAGELFF

size: .
D: .
V: TRBV12-3/TRBV12-4
J: TRBJ2-2
DNA: TGTGCCAGCACGGTAGGGATCGGCGGGGAGCTGTTTTTT
CDR3: CASTVGIGGELFF

size: .
D: .
V: TRBV30
J: TRBJ2-4
DNA: TGTGCCTGGAGTCGCGAAAACATTCAGTACTTC
CDR3: CAWSRENIQYF

size: .
D: .
V: TRBV10-3
J: TRBJ1-1
DNA: TGTGCCATCCGCGGAGTGGGGAACACTGAAGCTTTCTTT
CDR3: CAIRGVGNTEAFF

size: .
D: TRBD1
V: TRBV12-3/TRBV12-4
J: TRBJ1-4
DNA: TGTGCCAGCAGTCTTAGGACAGGCAGAAGGGAAAAACTGTTTTTT
CDR3: CASSLRTGRREKLFF

size: .
D: .
V: TRBV20-1
J: TRBJ2-1
DNA: TGCAGTGCTAGAGATCTCAAGAGGGACGACTCCTACAATGAGCAGTTCTTC
CDR3: CSARDLKRDDSYNEQFF

size: .
D: TRBD1
V: TRBV12-3/TRBV12-4
J: TRBJ2-6
DNA: TGTGCCAGCAGGCTCCGGGACAGGGGTGAATCTGGGGCCAACGTCCTGACTTTC
CDR3: CASRLRDRGESGANVLTF